This T cell receptor beta chain was sequenced during a study of shared clonotypes between healthy human individuals. Worth noting for this clone: The same CDR3 also results from other DNA sequences found in this sample.

Measured with immunoSEQ multiplex PCR; TCRdb has only the in-frame clones, and not every one. The sample lists 2 million or so clones, 85% to 95% occurring once. Germline V gives CDR1 SGHTA, CDR2 FQGNSA. This CDR3 spans 14 amino acids. The V and J ends lost 4 bases and 0 bases respectively, with 10 bases between them. This receptor was identified in a man aged 18-30 years in good health. The chain carries TRBV7-2 and TRBJ2-7; D is perhaps TRBD2 (5 bases). Sequencing was performed on naive CD4+ T cells sorted from blood. The subset denotes: CD45RA+ positively selected. DNA for the CDR3: TGTGCCAGCAGCTCTGGACTCCTCTCCTACGAGCAGTACTTC. It encodes CASSSGLLSYEQYF. Using reference TRBV7-2 and TRBJ2-7 for the parts outside the CDR3, the full variable domain is GAGVSQSPSNKVTEKGKDVELRCDPISGHTALYWYRQSLGQGLEFLIYFQGNSAPDKSGLPSDRFSAERTGGSVSTLTIQRTQQEDSAVYLCASSSGLLSYEQYFGPGTRLTVT.